The clone carrying this TCR beta chain was recorded at least ten times. Its specificity is unknown. The data derive from a study of T cells in Graves' hyperthyroidism and ophthalmopathy. Graves' hyperthyroidism without ophthalmopathy progression within 18 months was termed stable. Exclusion of a patient resulted from uncontrolled infection, other autoimmune disease, pregnancy or lactation. Study-wide findings and caveats: Using 13 V-J features, a model discriminated ophthalmopathy from stable hyperthyroidism.

RNA transcripts were the template for amplifying TCR beta CDR3 regions. Primed by the HTBI set, a first-round RT-PCR was run on the TCR CDR3. TCRdb ran MiXCR on the multiplex PCR reads and lists one entry per CDR3 protein. The sample has about 560,000 distinct CDR3 sequences; approximately 16% are singletons. The length of the CDR3 is 14 residues. Germline CDR1 and CDR2: SGHVS and FQNEAQ. Trimming stripped 0 bases from V and 8 bases from J, with 13 bases between. This sequence joins TRBV7-8 and TRBJ1-2; D not resolved. Sequences were obtained from blood. The sequence derives from a woman aged 18-35 years with Graves' hyperthyroidism. The CDR3 reads CASSLASSVYGYTF. The CDR3 coding sequence is TGTGCCAGCAGCTTAGCGTCAAGTGTGTACGGCTACACCTTC.